Sequencing of this T cell receptor beta chain was carried out in a study of shared clonotypes between healthy human individuals. Study in general: Samples came from two female and a few male donors aged 18 to 49.

Donors comprised only Caucasian adults living in Nashville, Tennessee. Data came from immunoSEQ multiplex PCR; TCRdb stores just in-frame clones and leaves some out. The table has about 510,000 clones, 90% to 96% seen once. A note on this clone: As yet, its antigen is unknown.

Study-level results: Across subsets, estimated richness was generally greater for naive than for memory populations. An effect of sequencing depth on clonotype sharing among donors was expected.

The CDR3 contains 17 residues. Per the germline V gene, CDR1 is SGHRS and CDR2 is YFSETQ. V was shortened by 3 bases and J by 1 base, with 14 bases between the two germline ends. Sequencing was performed on naive CD4+ T cells sorted from blood. Noted subset: CD45RA+ positively selected. The V call is TRBV5-1, the J call TRBJ2-6; the D call may be TRBD1 or TRBD2 (5 bases each). The receptor comes from a woman in her 30s in good health. The CDR3 DNA follows: TGCGCCAGCAGCTCGCCCGGGACCCTTTCTGGGGCCAACGTCCTGACTTTC. It encodes CASSSPGTLSGANVLTF.